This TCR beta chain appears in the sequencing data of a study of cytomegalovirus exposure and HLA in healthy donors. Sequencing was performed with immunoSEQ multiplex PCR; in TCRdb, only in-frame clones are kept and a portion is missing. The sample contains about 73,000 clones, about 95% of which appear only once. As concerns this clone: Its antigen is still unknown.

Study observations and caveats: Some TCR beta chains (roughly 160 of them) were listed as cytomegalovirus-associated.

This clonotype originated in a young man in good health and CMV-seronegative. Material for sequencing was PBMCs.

The chain's CDR3 is CASSVTSGAGSYNEQFF. In DNA form, the CDR3 reads TGTGCCAGTAGTGTGACTAGCGGGGCTGGGTCCTACAATGAGCAGTTCTTC. The rearrangement uses TRBV19 and TRBJ2-1; 11 nucleotides align to TRBD2. The CDR3 has 17 residues. Per the germline V gene, CDR1 is LNHDA and CDR2 is SQIVND (reference sequence). The V and J ends lost 5 bases and 1 base, in that order; junction bases with no gene match: 7.